A selection of T cell receptor beta chains follows, all from one sample in a study of CD4+ T cells in melanoma. Assay: immunoSEQ multiplex PCR; the TCRdb copy retains only in-frame clones and omits some. This table has nearly 50,000 clones, 75% to 90% appearing once. Sequencing was performed on peripheral blood. The origin of the receptors is a human donor with melanoma. CDR3s leave out the opening cysteine and the closing phenylalanine or tryptophan. Expanded clones are given a class, and other clones once, few, many or no size at all.

V,J,length,size,CDR3
TRBV27,TRBJ1-2,11,.,ASGRTGHYGYT
TRBV7-9,TRBJ1-2,13,.,ASSGTGGAGNGYT
TRBV28,TRBJ2-3,12,.,ASRELGLGDTQY
TRBV9,TRBJ2-1,13,once,ASSQQGNSYNEQF
TRBV6-1,TRBJ1-2,14,medium-sized,ASSATGFGGNYGYT
TRBV5-1,TRBJ2-3,14,.,ASSLWVGRSTDTQY
TRBV30,TRBJ2-2,9,.,AWSVIGELF
TRBV18,TRBJ1-4,12,.,ASSPPDGTGRLF
TRBV30,TRBJ1-4,12,.,AWRQGNANEKLF
TRBV28,TRBJ2-3,14,.,ASTIGGTHGADTQY
TRBV14,TRBJ1-1,11,.,ASSLGQNTEAF
TRBV7-9,TRBJ1-4,13,.,ASSVGQGAREKLF
TRBV5-6,TRBJ2-7,15,.,ASSPERVAGNSYEQY
TRBV11-2,TRBJ2-3,11,.,ASTLQGSDTQY
TRBV18,.,13,.,ASSPPGTVAYEQY
TRBV4-2,TRBJ2-1,13,.,ASSQDRLNYNEQF
TRBV7-9,TRBJ2-1,13,.,ASSFGLAGDNEQF
TRBV15,TRBJ1-6,14,.,ATSRLIDRGNSPLH
TRBV28,TRBJ2-5,13,.,ASSFSGGAWETQY
TRBV18,TRBJ1-2,13,.,ASSPPGTGSFGYT
TRBV29-1,TRBJ2-1,12,.,SVERGEGYNEQF
TRBV28,TRBJ1-2,10,.,ASSATKYGYT
TRBV9,TRBJ2-3,16,.,ASSDSSGGRPSTDTQY
TRBV19,TRBJ1-2,15,.,ASSRPQQGLSNYGYT
TRBV7-8,TRBJ2-7,13,.,ASSFEGAPDYEQY
TRBV27,TRBJ2-1,10,.,ASSSGQIRKF
TRBV29-1,TRBJ1-1,12,.,SVEARGKNTEAF
TRBV6-1,TRBJ1-5,14,once,ASSAESRGSNQPQH
TRBV7-3,TRBJ1-2,11,.,ASSSDRDSGYT
TRBV28,TRBJ2-7,15,.,ASSTDFRDASSYEQY